The 15 T cell receptor beta chains reported below all come from one sample, sequenced in a study of PD-1 blockade in classical Hodgkin lymphoma. There was relapse after autologous stem cell transplantation in every patient, and there was variation in brentuximab vedotin exposure. TCRdb's table, derived via immunoSEQ multiplex PCR, lists solely in-frame clones and lacks some. The sample has about 36,000 clones, approximately 70% seen once. Sequences were derived from peripheral blood mononuclear cells (PBMCs), sampled before the second cycle of nivolumab. These receptors were collected from a human donor with classical Hodgkin lymphoma.

The chain combines TRBV30 with TRBJ2-1; the D gene is possibly TRBD2 (5 bases). Deletions cut 3 bases from V and 10 bases from J, with 10 bases between. This CDR3 has 11 amino acids. Per germline, CDR1 GTSNPN and CDR2 SVGIG (reference sequence). DNA of the CDR3: TGTGCCTGGAGCGAGGGCGGCGAGCAGTTCTTC. This codes for CAWSEGGEQFF.

This clone was recorded once. The V call is TRBV18, the J call TRBJ2-1; maybe TRBD1 (5 bases). Germline V gives CDR1 KGHSH, CDR2 LQKENI. Between the trimmed V and J ends, which lost 2 bases and 5 bases, there was a span of 16 bases. This CDR3 comprises 16 residues. The DNA for the CDR3 is TGTGCCAGCTCACCATCATTAGCAGGGCCACACAATGAGCAGTTCTTC. Its protein is CASSPSLAGPHNEQFF.

In DNA form, the CDR3 reads TGTGCCAGCAGCCCCCGACTAGCGGGGGGGCAAGAGACCCAGTACTTC. Translation: CASSPRLAGGQETQYF. The chain recombines TRBV9 with TRBJ2-5; 14 bases match TRBD2. V gave up 4 bases and J gave up 2 bases; unmatched junction bases: 4. Germline CDR1 reads SGDLS; CDR2 reads YYNGEE. The length of the CDR3 is 16 residues.

The table lists this clone with a few counts. CDR3 residues: CASSLSGSSGGANVLTF. The CDR3 bases are TGTGCCAGCAGCTTGTCCGGGAGTTCTGGGGGGGCCAACGTCCTGACTTTC. The chain employs TRBV5-4 and TRBJ2-6; the D gene is possibly TRBD2 (6 bases). The CDR3 has 17 residues. Deletions cut 1 base from V and 4 bases from J, with 15 bases between. Germline CDR1 and CDR2: SGHNT and YYREEE (reference sequence).

The chain links TRBV6-6 to TRBJ2-1; the match to TRBD2 covers 11 bases. J was trimmed by 7 bases and V by 6 bases; bases with no gene match: 8. This CDR3 is built from 15 residues. Germline assignment: CDR1 MNHNY and CDR2 SVGAGI (reference sequence). CDR3 DNA: TGTGCCAGCAGCCAATTAGCGGGAGGGCTAAATGAGCAGTTCTTC. Translating it yields CASSQLAGGLNEQFF.

This clone was seen a single time. DNA for the CDR3: TGTGCCAGCAGCTTTCAGGGGGCGGGCTATGGCTACACCTTC. This codes for CASSFQGAGYGYTF. The chain combines TRBV7-2 with TRBJ1-2; 8 nucleotides line up with TRBD1. Losses at the gene ends were 3 bases for V and 4 bases for J; bases not matched to a gene: 4. Germline V CDR1 and CDR2: SGHTA, FQGNSA. CDR3 length: 14 residues.

The count of this clone is one. V usage is TRBV28 and J usage is TRBJ2-3; TRBD1 agrees at 7 bases. The trim removed 5 bases at V and 9 bases at J, leaving 17 bases unmatched. The CDR3 has 16 residues. The V gene's germline CDR1 is MDHEN and CDR2 SYDVKM. Here the CDR3 reads CASSPLTLSTGRTQYF. The DNA of the CDR3 is TGTGCCAGCAGTCCGCTTACCCTCTCGACAGGGCGCACGCAGTATTTT.

J is TRBJ1-4 and V is TRBV25-1; no definite D call. The CDR3 length is 15 residues. Trimming pared 1 base from V and 1 base from J, leaving 7 bases between. CDR1 is MGHDK and CDR2 is SYGVNS in the germline V gene. DNA for the CDR3: TGTGCCAGCAGTGAATTTCGAGGAACTAATGAAAAACTGTTTTTT. Protein: CASSEFRGTNEKLFF.

The chain recombines TRBV10-3 with TRBJ2-7; 8 bases fit TRBD2. The CDR3 spans 12 residues. V was clipped by 8 bases and J by 6 bases; unmatched bases: 6. Per germline, CDR1 ENHRY and CDR2 SYGVKD. CDR3 in DNA: TGTGCCATCGGAGGGACTAGTGTCGAGCAGTACTTC. This encodes CAIGGTSVEQYF.

This clone was counted a few times. V usage is TRBV5-1 and J usage is TRBJ1-1; no definite D call. The CDR3 extends over 14 amino acids. CDR1 SGHRS and CDR2 YFSETQ come from the germline V gene. V was shortened by 4 bases and J by 3 bases, with 13 bases between the two germline ends. The CDR3 bases are TGCGCCAGCAGCACCTACTTCGGGGACACTGAAGCTTTCTTT. This codes for CASSTYFGDTEAFF.

Of note for this clone: The junction shows a germline mismatch at one end, possibly a read error. The rearrangement links TRBV6-6 to TRBJ1-5; the D is unclear. Germline loops: CDR1 MNHNY, CDR2 SVGAGI (reference sequence). The CDR3 sequence is 13 residues long. The CDR3 region has the DNA TGTGCCAGCGGTTACTTCGGCAATCAGCCCCAGCATTTT. This gives the protein CASGYFGNQPQHF.

The chain has TRBV27 and TRBJ2-1; D gene ambiguous. Germline V CDR1 and CDR2: MNHEY, SMNVEV (reference sequence). The V end lost 2 bases, the J end lost 4 bases, and 6 bases lay between the germline ends. The CDR3 consists of 13 residues. CDR3 residues: CASSLAYYNEQFF. CDR3 bases: TGTGCCAGCAGTTTAGCCTATTACAATGAGCAGTTCTTC.

The DNA for the CDR3 is TGTGCCAGCAATCCGGGACCCCACTACAATGAGCAGTTCTTC. Encoded protein: CASNPGPHYNEQFF. The V and J genes are TRBV18 and TRBJ2-1; D is possibly TRBD1 or TRBD2 (5 bases each). Germline V gene lookup returns CDR1 KGHSH and CDR2 LQKENI. V was pared by 8 bases and J by 3 bases, with 14 bases between. CDR3 size: 14 residues.

V is TRBV29-1 and J is TRBJ2-7; 8 bases line up with TRBD1. From germline, CDR1 is SQVTM and CDR2 ANQGSEA. Trimming removed 7 bases from V and 4 bases from J; junction bases left unmatched: 6. This CDR3 comprises 12 residues. This CDR3 reads CSAWTGLYEQYF. As DNA, the CDR3 is TGCAGCGCCTGGACAGGGCTATACGAGCAGTACTTC.

The V gene is TRBV5-4, the J gene TRBJ1-3, with a weak D call TRBD1 (5 bases). V lost 3 bases and J lost 0, with 13 bases in between. Germline assignment: CDR1 SGHNT and CDR2 YYREEE (reference sequence). This CDR3 contains 16 residues. CDR3: CASSSRDGGSGNTIYF. In DNA form, the CDR3 reads TGTGCCAGCAGCTCGAGGGACGGAGGCTCTGGAAACACCATATATTTT.